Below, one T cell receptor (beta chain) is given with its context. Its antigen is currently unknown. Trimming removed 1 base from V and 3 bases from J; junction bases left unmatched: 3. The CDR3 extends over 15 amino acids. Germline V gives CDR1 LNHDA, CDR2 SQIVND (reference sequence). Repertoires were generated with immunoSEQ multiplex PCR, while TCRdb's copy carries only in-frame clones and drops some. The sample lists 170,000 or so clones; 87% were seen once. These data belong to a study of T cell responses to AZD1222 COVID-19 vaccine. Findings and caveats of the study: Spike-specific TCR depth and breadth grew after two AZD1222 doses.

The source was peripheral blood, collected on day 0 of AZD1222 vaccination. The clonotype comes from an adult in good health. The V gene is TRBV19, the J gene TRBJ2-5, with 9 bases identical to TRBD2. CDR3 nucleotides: TGTGCCAGTAGTATAGGACTAGCGGACAAAGAGACCCAGTACTTC. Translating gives CASSIGLADKETQYF.